This section outlines one T cell receptor beta chain sequence together with its context. These data belong to a study of T cell repertoires in ileal Crohn's disease. Background on the study: Every patient was operated on for stricturing (approximately 60%) or penetrating (about 40%) complications. MI samples are biopsies from the surgical specimen's proximal margin.

The repertoire was sequenced with immunoSEQ multiplex PCR; TCRdb's copy has only in-frame clones and lacks some. The table shows several thousand clones, with around four fifths occurring only once. Time point specified: proximal margin of the surgical specimen (macroscopically non-inflamed). The specimen was ileal tissue. The TCR originated in an adult with Crohn's disease.

CDR3 coding DNA: TGTGCCAGCAGTCCCACCGACATAGCCAAAAACATTCAGTACTTC. Protein product: CASSPTDIAKNIQYF. The V call is TRBV28, the J call TRBJ2-4; D not certain. The V end was cut by 5 bases, the J end by 0 bases, with 11 bases between. The CDR3 totals 15 residues. The germline gives CDR1 MDHEN, CDR2 SYDVKM.